This TCR beta chain was recovered during a study of CD8+ T cells in alopecia areata. Broader study findings: Lesional scalp, notably in alopecia totalis/universalis, had clonality above that of normal scalp.

Separation of pooled cutaneous lymph node cells was by sorting with CD4, CD8alpha, NKG2D, NKG2ACE and other markers. Sequencing used cDNA as its template, made by extracting RNA and reverse transcribing it. The table came from immunoSEQ multiplex PCR; TCRdb's copy has only in-frame clones and leaves some out. The data show about 270,000 clones, with none appearing a single time. The CDR3 is 13 residues long. Trimming left V 3 bases short and J 4 bases short, with 5 bases between. Germline CDR1 is FNHDT and CDR2 is SITEND (reference sequence). This clone was found a few times. No antigen is known for it. A much larger clone lies one base from this, so it may be a read error. Germline and genes here are mouse. From the germline J gene comes the end of the CDR3, since the read stops 3 residues before it. Other DNA sequences within the sample encode an identical CDR3.

The specimen was CD4+ T cells sorted from a lymph node. The V gene is TRBV19, the J gene TRBJ1-6, with D possibly being TRBD1 (5 bases). TRBJ1-6 is sorted into the ORF group, with uncertain function. This clonotype was sampled from a C3H/HeJ mouse with alopecia areata. The mice in this strain carry MHC haplotype H2-k. CDR3 region: CASSRQYNSPLYF. The covered CDR3 bases are TGTGCCAGCAGTAGACAGTATAATTCGCCC.